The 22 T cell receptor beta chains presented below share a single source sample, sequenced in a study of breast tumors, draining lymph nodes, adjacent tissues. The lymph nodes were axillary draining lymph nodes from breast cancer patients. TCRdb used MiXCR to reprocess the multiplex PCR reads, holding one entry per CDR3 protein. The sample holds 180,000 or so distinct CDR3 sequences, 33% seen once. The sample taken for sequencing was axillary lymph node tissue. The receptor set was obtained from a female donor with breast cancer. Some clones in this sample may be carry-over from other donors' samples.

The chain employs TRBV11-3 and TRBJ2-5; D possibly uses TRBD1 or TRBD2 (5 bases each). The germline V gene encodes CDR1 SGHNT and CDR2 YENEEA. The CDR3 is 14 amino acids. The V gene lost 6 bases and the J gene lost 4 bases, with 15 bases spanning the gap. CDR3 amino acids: CASRPGRRGETQYF. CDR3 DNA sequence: TGTGCCAGCAGGCCGGGACGGAGAGGAGAGACCCAGTACTTC.

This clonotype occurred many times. Here the CDR3 reads CASSAIQNLGRDEQFF. CDR3 DNA: TGTGCCAGCAGCGCGATCCAAAACCTAGGTCGGGATGAGCAGTTCTTC. This chain links TRBV9 with TRBJ2-1; D is undetermined. Deletions cut 3 bases from V and 8 bases from J, with 21 bases between. This CDR3 contains 16 residues. The V gene's germline CDR1 is SGDLS and CDR2 YYNGEE.

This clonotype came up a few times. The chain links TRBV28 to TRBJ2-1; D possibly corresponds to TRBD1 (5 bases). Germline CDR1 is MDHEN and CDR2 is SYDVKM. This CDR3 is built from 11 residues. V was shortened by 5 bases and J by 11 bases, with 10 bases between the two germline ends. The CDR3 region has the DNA TGTGCCAGCAGTCCTCGGACAAAGCAGTTCTTC. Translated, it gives CASSPRTKQFF.

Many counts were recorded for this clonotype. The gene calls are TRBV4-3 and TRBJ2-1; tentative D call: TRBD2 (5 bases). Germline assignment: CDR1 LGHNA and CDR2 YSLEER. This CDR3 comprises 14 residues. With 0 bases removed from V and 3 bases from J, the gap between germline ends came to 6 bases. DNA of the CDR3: TGCGCCAGCAGCCAAGAACTAGTCTACAATGAGCAGTTCTTC. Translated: CASSQELVYNEQFF.

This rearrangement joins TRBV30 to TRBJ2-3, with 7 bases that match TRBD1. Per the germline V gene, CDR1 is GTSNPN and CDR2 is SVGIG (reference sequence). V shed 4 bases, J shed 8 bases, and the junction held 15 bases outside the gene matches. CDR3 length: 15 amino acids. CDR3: CAWTLGRQGRGTQYF. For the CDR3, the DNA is TGTGCCTGGACCCTGGGGCGACAGGGACGTGGTACGCAGTATTTT.

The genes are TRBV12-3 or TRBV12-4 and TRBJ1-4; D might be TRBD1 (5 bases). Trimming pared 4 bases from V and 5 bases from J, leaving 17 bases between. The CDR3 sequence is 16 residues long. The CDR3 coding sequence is TGTGCCAGCAGTTCCGGGGAGGGACGGTACAATGAAAAACTGTTTTTT. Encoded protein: CASSSGEGRYNEKLFF.

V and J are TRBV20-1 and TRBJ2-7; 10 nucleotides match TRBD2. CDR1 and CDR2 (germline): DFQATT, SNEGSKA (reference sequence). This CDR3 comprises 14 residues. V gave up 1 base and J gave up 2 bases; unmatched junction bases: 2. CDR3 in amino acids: CSARGTSGTYEQYF. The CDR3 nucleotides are TGCAGTGCTAGAGGGACTAGCGGAACCTACGAGCAGTACTTC.

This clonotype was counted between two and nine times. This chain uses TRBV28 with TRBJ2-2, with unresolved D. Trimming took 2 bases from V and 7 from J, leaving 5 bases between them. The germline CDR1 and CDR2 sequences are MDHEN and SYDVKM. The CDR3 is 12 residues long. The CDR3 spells CASSLRRGELFF. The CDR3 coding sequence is TGTGCCAGCAGTTTAAGGCGCGGGGAGCTGTTTTTT. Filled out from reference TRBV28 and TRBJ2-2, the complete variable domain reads DVKVTQSSRYLVKRTGEKVFLECVQDMDHENMFWYRQDPGLGLRLIYFSYDVKMKEKGDIPEGYSVSREKKERFSLILESASTNQTSMYLCASSLRRGELFFGEGSRLTVL.

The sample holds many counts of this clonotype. CDR3: CASSPPRELFF. The DNA for the CDR3 is TGTGCCAGCAGCCCTCCCCGGGAGCTGTTTTTT. The chain employs TRBV7-9 and TRBJ2-2; D is unclear. This CDR3 contains 11 residues. V lost 5 bases to trimming and J lost 9 bases, with 7 bases between them. Germline V gives CDR1 SEHNR, CDR2 FQNEAQ (reference sequence). Filled out from reference TRBV7-9 and TRBJ2-2, the complete variable domain reads DTGVSQNPRHKITKRGQNVTFRCDPISEHNRLYWYRQTLGQGPEFLTYFQNEAQLEKSRLLSDRFSAERPKGSFSTLEIQRTEQGDSAMYLCASSPPRELFFGEGSRLTVL.

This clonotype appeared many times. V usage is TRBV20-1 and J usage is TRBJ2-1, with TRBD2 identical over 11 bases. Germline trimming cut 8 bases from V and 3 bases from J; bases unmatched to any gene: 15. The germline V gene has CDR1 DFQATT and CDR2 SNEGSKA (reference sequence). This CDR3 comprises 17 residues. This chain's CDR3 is CSSRFWLAGGRYNEQFF. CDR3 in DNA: TGCAGTTCCCGTTTTTGGCTAGCGGGAGGCCGCTACAATGAGCAGTTCTTC.

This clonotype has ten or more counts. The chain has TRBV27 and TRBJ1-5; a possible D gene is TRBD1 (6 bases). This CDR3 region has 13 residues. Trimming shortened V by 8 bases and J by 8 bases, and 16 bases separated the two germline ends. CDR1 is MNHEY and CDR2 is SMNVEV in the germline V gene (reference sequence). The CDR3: CASGGGGREPQHF. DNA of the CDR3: TGTGCCAGCGGGGGCGGGGGCCGGGAGCCCCAGCATTTT.

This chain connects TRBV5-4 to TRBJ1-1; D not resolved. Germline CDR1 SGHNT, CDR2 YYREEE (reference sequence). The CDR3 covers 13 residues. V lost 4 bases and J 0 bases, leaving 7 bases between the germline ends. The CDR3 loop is CASSPAMNTEAFF. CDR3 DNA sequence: TGTGCCAGCAGCCCGGCCATGAACACTGAAGCTTTCTTT.

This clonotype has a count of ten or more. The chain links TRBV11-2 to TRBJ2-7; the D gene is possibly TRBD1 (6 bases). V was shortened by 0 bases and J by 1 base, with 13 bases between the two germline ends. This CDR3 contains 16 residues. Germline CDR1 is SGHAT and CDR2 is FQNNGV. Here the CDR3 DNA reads TGTGCCAGCAGCTTAGATATGGGGGCCGGGTCCTACGAGCAGTACTTC. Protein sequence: CASSLDMGAGSYEQYF.

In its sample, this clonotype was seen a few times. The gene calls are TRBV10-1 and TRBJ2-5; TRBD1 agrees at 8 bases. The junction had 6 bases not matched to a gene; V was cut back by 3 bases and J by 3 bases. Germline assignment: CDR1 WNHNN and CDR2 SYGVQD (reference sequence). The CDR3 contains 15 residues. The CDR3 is CASSDSAGGEETQYF. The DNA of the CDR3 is TGCGCCAGCAGTGACTCGGCAGGGGGCGAAGAGACCCAGTACTTC.

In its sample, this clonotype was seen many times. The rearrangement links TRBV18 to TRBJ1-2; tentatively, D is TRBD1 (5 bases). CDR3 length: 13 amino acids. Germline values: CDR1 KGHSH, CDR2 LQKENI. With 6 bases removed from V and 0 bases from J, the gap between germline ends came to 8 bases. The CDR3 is CASSRGANYGYTF. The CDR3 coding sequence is TGTGCCAGCTCCCGGGGGGCTAACTATGGCTACACCTTC.

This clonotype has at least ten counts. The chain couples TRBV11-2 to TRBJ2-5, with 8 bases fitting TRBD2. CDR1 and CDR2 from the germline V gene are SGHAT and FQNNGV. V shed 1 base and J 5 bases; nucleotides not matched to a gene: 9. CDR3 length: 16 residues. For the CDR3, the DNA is TGTGCCAGCAGCTTAGGTAGCAGCGGGAGTCTCGAGACCCAGTACTTC. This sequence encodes CASSLGSSGSLETQYF.

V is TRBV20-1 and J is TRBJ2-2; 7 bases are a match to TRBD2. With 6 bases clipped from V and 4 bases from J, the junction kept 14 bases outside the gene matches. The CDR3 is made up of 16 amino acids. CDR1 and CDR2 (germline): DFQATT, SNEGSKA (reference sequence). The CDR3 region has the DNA TGCAGTGCCCCGGTCGGCGGGGGTTCTAGCACCGGGGAGCTGTTTTTT. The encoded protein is CSAPVGGGSSTGELFF.

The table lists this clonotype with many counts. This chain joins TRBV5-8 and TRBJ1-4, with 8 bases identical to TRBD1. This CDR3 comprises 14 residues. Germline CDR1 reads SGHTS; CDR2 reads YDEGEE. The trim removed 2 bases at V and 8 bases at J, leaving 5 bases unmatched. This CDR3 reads CASSLQGVGEKLFF. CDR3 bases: TGTGCCAGCAGCTTACAGGGGGTCGGGGAAAAACTGTTTTTT.

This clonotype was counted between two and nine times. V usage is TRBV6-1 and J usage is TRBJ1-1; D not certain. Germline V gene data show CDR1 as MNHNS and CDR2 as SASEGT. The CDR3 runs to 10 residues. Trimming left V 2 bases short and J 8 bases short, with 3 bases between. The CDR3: CASSESEAFF. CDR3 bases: TGTGCCAGCAGTGAATCGGAAGCTTTCTTT.

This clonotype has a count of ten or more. The CDR3 loop is CSVISGRSYNEQFF. CDR3 bases: TGCAGCGTAATTAGCGGGAGATCCTACAATGAGCAGTTCTTC. The chain carries TRBV29-1 and TRBJ2-1, with TRBD2 identical over 9 bases. V lost 6 bases and J lost 1; bases outside the gene matches: 4. Germline values: CDR1 SQVTM, CDR2 ANQGSEA. The CDR3 consists of 14 residues.

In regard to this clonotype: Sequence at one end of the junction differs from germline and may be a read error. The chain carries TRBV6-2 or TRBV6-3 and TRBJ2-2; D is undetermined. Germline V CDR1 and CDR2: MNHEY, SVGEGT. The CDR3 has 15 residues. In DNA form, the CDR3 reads TGTGCCAGCAGTCACTCACCGGTTAACACCGGGGAGCTGTTTTTT. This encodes CASSHSPVNTGELFF.

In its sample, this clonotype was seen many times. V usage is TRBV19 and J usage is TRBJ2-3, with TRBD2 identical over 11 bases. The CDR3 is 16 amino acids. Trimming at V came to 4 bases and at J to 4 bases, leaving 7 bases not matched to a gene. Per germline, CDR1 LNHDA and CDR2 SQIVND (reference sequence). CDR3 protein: CASSTTLAGVSDTQYF. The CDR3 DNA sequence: TGTGCCAGTAGTACGACACTAGCGGGAGTCTCAGATACGCAGTATTTT.